The rows below give T cell receptor beta chains drawn from one sample of a study of early T cells in non-severe SARS-CoV-2 infection. TCRdb used MiXCR to reprocess the 5' RACE reads, holding one entry per CDR3 protein. Of roughly 86,000 distinct CDR3 sequences listed, 5% to 6.5% are singletons. Source material: whole blood. The origin of the receptors is an adult who was a healthcare worker with PCR-confirmed SARS-CoV-2 infection or an uninfected control (not recorded which). Each CDR3 is given with its conserved first and last residue. The D gene is left open where the match is weak. Only some rows state a clone size, as once, few, many or a class for expanded clones.

size	V	J	D	CDR3	DNA
-	TRBV20-1	TRBJ1-1	TRBD1	CSALQGETEAFF	TGCAGTGCTTTACAGGGGGAAACTGAAGCTTTCTTT
-	TRBV30	TRBJ1-4	-	CAWSPVRAGPNEKLFF	TGTGCCTGGAGTCCCGTCCGCGCAGGGCCAAATGAAAAACTGTTTTTT
many	TRBV4-2	TRBJ1-4	TRBD1	CASSQQPGQAEKLFF	TGTGCCAGCAGCCAGCAACCTGGACAGGCAGAAAAACTGTTTTTT
few	TRBV3-1	TRBJ2-1	-	CASSQERSSYNEQFF	TGTGCCAGCAGCCAAGAAAGGAGCTCCTACAATGAGCAGTTCTTC
few	TRBV2	TRBJ1-5	-	CASSGDSQPQHF	TGTGCCAGCAGTGGCGATAGTCAGCCCCAGCATTTT
many	TRBV20-1	TRBJ2-1	-	CSARGDSFGEQFF	TGCAGTGCTAGAGGAGACTCCTTCGGTGAGCAGTTCTTC
few	TRBV28	TRBJ1-3	TRBD1	CASSSQGLSGNTIYF	TGTGCCAGCAGTTCACAGGGGCTTTCAGGAAACACCATATATTTT
-	TRBV11-2	TRBJ2-5	TRBD2	CASSPLSGVQETQYF	TGTGCCAGCAGCCCCCTTAGCGGGGTCCAAGAGACCCAGTACTTC
few	TRBV20-1	TRBJ1-5	-	CSARVVRDQPQHF	TGCAGTGCTAGAGTGGTCCGGGATCAGCCCCAGCATTTT
-	TRBV7-9	TRBJ2-1	-	CASSLAKAGEQFF	TGTGCCAGCAGCTTAGCGAAAGCTGGTGAGCAGTTCTTC
few	TRBV20-1	TRBJ2-1	-	CSATSSAYNEQFF	TGCAGTGCTACATCTAGTGCCTACAATGAGCAGTTCTTC
many	TRBV9	TRBJ1-1	TRBD1	CASSVEGTGSPEAFF	TGTGCCAGCAGCGTAGAGGGGACAGGCAGCCCAGAAGCTTTCTTT
many	TRBV6-6	TRBJ2-5	TRBD1	CASSYWDSGEVQYF	TGTGCCAGCAGTTACTGGGACAGCGGAGAGGTCCAGTACTTC
-	TRBV6-5	TRBJ2-1	TRBD1	CASRPARQGVNEQFF	TGTGCCAGCAGACCGGCGCGGCAGGGGGTCAATGAGCAGTTCTTC
medium-sized	TRBV7-9	TRBJ2-1	-	CASSHGTLYNEQFF	TGTGCCAGCAGCCACGGGACACTTTACAATGAGCAGTTCTTC
many	TRBV18	TRBJ2-5	-	CASSPRGGSQQETQYF	TGTGCCAGCTCACCACGCGGCGGCTCCCAGCAAGAGACCCAGTACTTC
many	TRBV10-3	TRBJ1-6	-	CAISGNEGVNSPLHF	TGTGCCATCAGTGGAAACGAGGGGGTTAATTCACCCCTCCACTTT
many	TRBV7-9	TRBJ1-5	-	CASSQTGSNQPQHF	TGTGCCAGCAGTCAAACAGGGAGCAATCAGCCCCAGCATTTT
many	TRBV25-1	TRBJ2-1	-	CASSETGWLGNEQFF	TGTGCCAGCAGTGAAACGGGGTGGCTCGGGAATGAGCAGTTCTTC
many	TRBV7-9	TRBJ2-3	-	CASSPRGPDTQYF	TGTGCCAGCAGCCCGCGCGGGCCAGATACGCAGTATTTT
many	TRBV7-6	TRBJ2-3	TRBD2	CASSLGASGRATSTDTQYF	TGTGCCAGCAGCCTAGGGGCTAGCGGGAGAGCAACTAGCACAGATACGCAGTATTTT
-	TRBV4-1	TRBJ2-7	TRBD2	CASSLTSGSEQYF	TGCGCCAGCAGCCTGACTAGCGGGAGTGAGCAGTACTTC
few	TRBV6-5	TRBJ2-7	-	CASRAGQLHEQYF	TGTGCCAGCAGAGCGGGACAGCTCCACGAGCAGTACTTC
-	TRBV18	TRBJ1-5	TRBD1	CASSGDRVNQPQHF	TGTGCCAGCTCGGGGGACAGGGTTAATCAGCCCCAGCATTTT
many	TRBV6-5	TRBJ2-2	TRBD1	CASSNRDRGYGGELFF	TGTGCCAGCAGTAACCGGGACAGGGGTTATGGCGGGGAGCTGTTTTTT
few	TRBV7-6	TRBJ1-5	-	CASSLGSGPEPQHF	TGTGCCAGCAGCTTAGGAAGCGGGCCGGAGCCCCAGCATTTT
few	TRBV28	TRBJ2-3	-	CASSPRTQRNPLISTDTQYF	TGTGCCAGCAGTCCCCGGACCCAAAGAAACCCGCTCATTAGCACAGATACGCAGTATTTT
many	TRBV28	TRBJ2-7	-	CASLRGAPPYEQYF	TGTGCCTCCCTTAGGGGGGCGCCCCCCTACGAGCAGTACTTC
many	TRBV10-2	TRBJ2-5	-	CASRWGTQETQYF	TGCGCCAGCAGGTGGGGAACCCAAGAGACCCAGTACTTC
many	TRBV2	TRBJ2-5	-	CASSEARTQTQYF	TGTGCCAGCAGTGAAGCAAGGACCCAGACCCAGTACTTC
few	TRBV6-6	TRBJ1-3	TRBD1	CASSLRDRGLFNGNTIYF	TGTGCCAGCAGTTTACGGGACAGGGGCCTCTTTAATGGAAACACCATATATTTT
many	TRBV27	TRBJ1-1	-	CASSVRASAEAFF	TGTGCCAGCAGCGTTCGAGCTTCGGCTGAAGCTTTCTTT
-	TRBV11-2	TRBJ2-7	-	CASSFRVGESRYEQYF	TGTGCCAGCAGCTTTAGGGTGGGGGAATCGAGGTACGAGCAGTACTTC
once	TRBV2	TRBJ2-5	-	CASTEGRVETQYF	TGTGCCAGCACCGAGGGCAGGGTAGAGACCCAGTACTTC
-	TRBV5-5	TRBJ1-1	-	CASSQVLNTEAFF	TGTGCCAGCAGCCAGGTCCTGAACACTGAAGCTTTCTTT
few	TRBV5-1	TRBJ1-6	-	CASSALENSPLHF	TGCGCCAGCAGCGCTCTGGAGAATTCACCCCTCCACTTT
few	TRBV7-2	TRBJ1-2	-	CASSLGGASYGYTF	TGTGCCAGCAGCTTAGGAGGGGCCTCCTATGGCTACACCTTC
many	TRBV5-1	TRBJ2-3	-	CASSLGTSHFNTDTQYF	TGCGCCAGCAGCTTGGGGACTTCCCACTTTAACACAGATACGCAGTATTTT
-	TRBV21-1	TRBJ2-3	-	CASSTRLALSTDTQYF	TGTGCCAGCAGCACACGACTAGCGCTTAGCACAGATACGCAGTATTTT
few	TRBV20-1	TRBJ1-3	-	CSAGGGNTIYF	TGCAGTGCTGGAGGCGGAAACACCATATATTTT
-	TRBV6-1	TRBJ1-2	-	CASVLVSGDYGYTF	TGTGCCAGTGTATTAGTGTCAGGGGACTATGGCTACACCTTC
many	TRBV20-1	TRBJ1-2	-	CSASQGVNYGYTF	TGCAGTGCTAGTCAGGGAGTTAACTATGGCTACACCTTC
-	TRBV12-3/TRBV12-4	TRBJ2-7	TRBD2	CASSRLAGGPKFEQYF	TGTGCCAGCAGCCGTCTAGCGGGAGGGCCTAAGTTCGAGCAGTACTTC
many	TRBV10-2	TRBJ2-2	TRBD2	CASSYSGRAAGELFF	TGCGCCAGCAGCTATAGCGGGAGGGCCGCCGGGGAGCTGTTTTTT
-	TRBV2	TRBJ1-1	-	CASSEHGNTEAFF	TGTGCCAGCAGTGAACATGGGAACACTGAAGCTTTCTTT
-	TRBV7-2	TRBJ1-4	-	CASSPSTNEKLFF	TGTGCCAGCAGCCCCTCAACTAATGAAAAACTGTTTTTT
few	TRBV5-1	TRBJ2-4	-	CASRTGSEVRNIQYF	TGCGCCAGCAGGACGGGTTCCGAAGTAAGAAACATTCAGTACTTC
-	TRBV28	TRBJ1-1	-	CASSLSPGWTEAFF	TGTGCCAGCAGTTTATCTCCGGGTTGGACTGAAGCTTTCTTT
-	TRBV5-1	TRBJ1-1	-	CASGLTGNTEAFF	TGCGCCAGCGGACTTACAGGGAACACTGAAGCTTTCTTT
few	TRBV2	TRBJ2-7	-	CASSEVGVDEQYF	TGTGCCAGCAGTGAAGTGGGGGTCGACGAGCAGTACTTC
many	TRBV5-1	TRBJ1-1	-	CASSVTINTEAFF	TGCGCCAGCAGCGTGACAATTAACACTGAAGCTTTCTTT
few	TRBV4-3	TRBJ2-1	TRBD2	CASSQDSAGAYNEQFF	TGCGCCAGCAGCCAAGATTCGGCGGGAGCCTACAATGAGCAGTTCTTC
many	TRBV5-4	TRBJ2-1	-	CASSLVGPNEQFF	TGTGCCAGCAGCTTGGTTGGGCCGAATGAGCAGTTCTTC
-	TRBV18	TRBJ1-6	-	CASSRDSGAEARSPLHF	TGTGCCAGCTCACGTGATTCCGGGGCGGAGGCGCGTTCACCCCTCCACTTT
many	TRBV7-6	TRBJ2-7	TRBD2	CASSFTSEAGEQYF	TGTGCCAGCAGCTTTACTAGCGAAGCCGGCGAGCAGTACTTC
few	TRBV18	TRBJ1-1	-	CASSLKRDTEAFF	TGTGCCAGCTCCCTGAAAAGGGACACTGAAGCTTTCTTT
many	TRBV12-3/TRBV12-4	TRBJ1-1	-	CASSPIRGEAFF	TGTGCCAGCAGCCCGATCCGGGGTGAAGCTTTCTTT